A selection of T cell receptor beta chains follows, all from one sample in a study of cytomegalovirus exposure and HLA in healthy donors. Some clones are missing from TCRdb's copy, which holds only in-frame ones; the method was immunoSEQ multiplex PCR. The repertoire holds 200,000 to 250,000 clones, with 80% to 85% as singletons. What was sequenced was PBMCs. These receptors originate from a woman aged 25 to 39 in good health and CMV-seropositive. Both conserved end residues are part of each CDR3. Fields, in order: J gene, clone size, V gene, CDR3 protein. Size tells how often a clone was seen (once, few, many) or the class of an expanded clone, and some rows leave it out.

TRBJ2-1,-,TRBV2,CASSPRRGWNEQFF
TRBJ1-2,once,TRBV6-6,CASSYQGQPFYGYTF
TRBJ2-5,-,TRBV7-9,CASSLTKWAQYF
TRBJ2-1,-,TRBV30,CAWSVSGGYNEQFF
TRBJ2-7,-,TRBV6-5,CASSSAGTYAYEQYF
TRBJ2-7,-,TRBV28,CASTRRAGGYKAYEQYF
TRBJ2-7,-,TRBV2,CASSGGRTSYEQYF
TRBJ2-3,-,TRBV9,CASSVEWAGGSPDTQYF
TRBJ2-7,-,TRBV4-1,CASSQTSTGSYEQYF
TRBJ2-1,-,TRBV30,CAWTRRGLAGNEQFF
TRBJ1-3,-,TRBV18,CASSPPQGRTGNTIYF
TRBJ2-1,-,TRBV15,CATSTSGSRYNEQFF
TRBJ2-5,once,TRBV29-1,CSVESSTETQYF
TRBJ2-3,-,TRBV30,CAWTQGGQGDTQYF
TRBJ2-1,-,TRBV20-1,CSARTNEQFF
TRBJ1-5,once,TRBV19,CASSVSLGAYSNQPQHF
TRBJ1-1,-,TRBV25-1,CASSETDGLNTEAFF
TRBJ2-7,-,TRBV15,CATSRGGTGSYEQYF
TRBJ2-7,-,TRBV11-2,CASSMGLARTYEQYF
TRBJ2-5,-,TRBV5-4,CASSLGPGGETQYF
TRBJ2-7,-,TRBV5-1,CASSLGTVSYEQYF
TRBJ1-2,-,TRBV5-1,CASSVGLELSYTF
TRBJ2-1,-,TRBV18,CASSPWDSGRYSGEQFF
TRBJ2-7,-,TRBV27,CASRTGGDYEQYF
TRBJ2-7,-,TRBV5-1,CASYRGYYEQYF
TRBJ1-1,-,TRBV30,CAWSGFPGTNTEAFF
TRBJ1-2,-,TRBV6-5,CASSYSVSRDRDGYTF
TRBJ2-1,-,TRBV4-1,CASSQLPPGSNEQFF
TRBJ2-5,-,TRBV9,CASSPWGQQETQYF
TRBJ1-5,few,TRBV16,CASSQFRGNQPQHF
TRBJ2-7,-,TRBV4-1,CASSQGPHNRGLMSYEQYF
TRBJ2-7,-,TRBV18,CASGRNDEQYF
TRBJ1-2,-,TRBV4-3,CASSQIGGPGYTF
TRBJ2-5,-,TRBV5-6,CASRLIRDLAGETQYF
TRBJ1-4,-,TRBV4-1,CASSQNRIGALFF
TRBJ1-2,-,TRBV7-9,CASSLEGGYTF
TRBJ1-5,-,TRBV30,CAWSFREGKPQHF
TRBJ1-2,few,TRBV27,CASSLVGTALNYGYTF
TRBJ2-2,-,TRBV11-2,CASSRVDRTGELFF
TRBJ2-7,-,TRBV10-3,CAISESSDSSYEQYF
TRBJ2-7,-,TRBV7-9,CASSARGGGPGLASYEQYF
TRBJ2-7,once,TRBV7-2,CASSWGLNEQYF